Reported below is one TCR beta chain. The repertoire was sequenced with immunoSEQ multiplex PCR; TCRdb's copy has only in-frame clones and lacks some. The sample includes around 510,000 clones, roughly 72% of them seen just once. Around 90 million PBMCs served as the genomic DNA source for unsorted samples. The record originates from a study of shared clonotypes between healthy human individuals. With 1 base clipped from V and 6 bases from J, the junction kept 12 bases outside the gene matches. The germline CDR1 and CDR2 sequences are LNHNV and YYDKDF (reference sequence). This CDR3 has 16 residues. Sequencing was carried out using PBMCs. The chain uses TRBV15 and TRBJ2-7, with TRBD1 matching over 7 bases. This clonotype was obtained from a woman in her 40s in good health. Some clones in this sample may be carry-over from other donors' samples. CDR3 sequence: CATSRGVIETGREQYF. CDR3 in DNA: TGTGCCACCAGCAGAGGGGTAATCGAGACAGGGCGCGAGCAGTACTTC.